A selection of T cell receptor beta chains follows, all from one sample in a study of glioma-infiltrating T cells. TCRdb reprocessed the multiplex PCR reads with MiXCR, giving one entry per CDR3 protein. The top ten hold 13% to 15% of the sample, which has approximately 110,000 distinct CDR3 sequences, approximately 25% seen once. The sequenced sample was glioma tissue, nonneoplastic brain tissue, or PBMCs (not recorded which). Receptors were obtained from a human donor with low-grade glioma or glioblastoma, undergoing nonglioma brain surgery, or in good health (not recorded which). Each CDR3 is given with its conserved first and last residue. A D gene is named only where the DNA matches it firmly. Rows may omit the clone size; those that give it use once, few, many or a size class.

d_gene,abundance,v_gene,j_gene,CDR3nt,CDR3aa
.,many,TRBV4-1,TRBJ2-5,TGCGCCAGCAGCCTGGGCAGGGCGAAGGCTGAGACCCAGTACTTC,CASSLGRAKAETQYF
.,many,TRBV6-1,TRBJ2-1,TGTGCCAGCAGAATCACTCACAGCGGCGGTGAGCAGTTCTTC,CASRITHSGGEQFF
.,many,TRBV19,TRBJ2-5,TGTGCCAGTCAATCCCAGGGCAGGGAGACCCAGTACTTC,CASQSQGRETQYF
.,.,TRBV3-1,TRBJ2-5,TGTGCCAGCAGCCAGAGTTTAAGAGAGACCCAGTACTTC,CASSQSLRETQYF
TRBD2,many,TRBV27,TRBJ2-3,TGTGCCAGCAGTTTATTCCGACTAGCGGTAGCCACAGATACGCAGTATTTT,CASSLFRLAVATDTQYF
.,many,TRBV4-1,TRBJ1-6,TGCGCCAGCAGTCTTGACCCCTCCTATAATTCACCCCTCCACTTT,CASSLDPSYNSPLHF
.,many,TRBV3-1,TRBJ2-7,TGTGCCAGCAGCGCAGGGGTCCCTACCTACGAGCAGTACTTC,CASSAGVPTYEQYF
.,many,TRBV15,TRBJ2-6,TGTGCCACCAGCAGAGCCGCCCCCCCTGGGGCCAACGTCCTGACTTTC,CATSRAAPPGANVLTF
.,many,TRBV6-1,TRBJ2-3,TGTGCCAGCAGTGGCCGGGGCTTAGATACGCAGTATTTT,CASSGRGLDTQYF
TRBD2,many,TRBV6-6,TRBJ2-7,TGTGCCAGCAGTTACTCTAGCGGGAGGGCCCCCCCCCACGAGCAGTACTTC,CASSYSSGRAPPHEQYF
.,.,TRBV9,TRBJ1-3,TGTGCCAGCAGCGTAGGCCCGGACTCTGGAAACACCATATATTTT,CASSVGPDSGNTIYF
TRBD2,.,TRBV5-1,TRBJ2-1,TGCGCCAGCAGCCTCCTAGCGGCGAGCTCCTACAATGAGCAGTTCTTC,CASSLLAASSYNEQFF
TRBD1,.,TRBV6-6,TRBJ2-5,TGTGCCAGCAGTTCCCACCTCGGGACAGGGTCCCGGGTGTACTTC,CASSSHLGTGSRVYF
.,.,TRBV19,TRBJ2-7,TGTGCCAGTAGTATTGGAGTGACCTACGAGCAGTACTTC,CASSIGVTYEQYF
.,few,TRBV5-1,TRBJ2-6,TGCGCCAGCACTCGTGAGAACTCTGGGGCCAACGTCCTGACTTTC,CASTRENSGANVLTF
.,many,TRBV7-3,TRBJ2-3,TGTGCCAGCAGCTTAGGGGGGACCACTACGGATACGCAGTATTTT,CASSLGGTTTDTQYF